This TCR beta chain was obtained from a study of OX40 agonist ivuxolimab in advanced cancers. Germline CDR1 SGHRS, CDR2 YFSETQ. The CDR3 runs 15 residues. Losses at the gene ends were 2 bases for V and 10 bases for J; bases not matched to a gene: 8. Assay: immunoSEQ multiplex PCR; the TCRdb copy retains only in-frame clones and omits some. Of around 80,000 clones detected, about 87% appear once; the ten largest clones hold around 0.54%. Study findings and constraints: Some patients who did not respond also had low normalized T-cell clonal expansion.

Comments on this clone: Its antigen is unknown.

V and J are TRBV5-1 and TRBJ1-6; 8 nucleotides align to TRBD1. The receptor was derived from an adult with an advanced solid tumor such as melanoma, head and neck, liver or kidney cancer. The input for sequencing was CD4+ or CD8+ T cells sorted from blood, taken in a trial of the OX40 agonist ivuxolimab. The CDR3 loop reads CASSLSDRVGSPLHF. CDR3 coding DNA: TGCGCCAGCAGCTTATCGGACAGGGTGGGGTCACCCCTCCACTTT.